The 27 T cell receptor beta chains in this list originate from one sample, sequenced in a study of shared clonotypes between healthy human individuals. Some clones are missing from TCRdb's copy, which holds only in-frame ones; the method was immunoSEQ multiplex PCR. This table holds a few hundred thousand clones, roughly 97% found once. The sample consisted of naive CD4+ T cells sorted from blood. Subset defined: CD45RA+ positively selected. Every receptor here comes from a woman aged 30 to 39 in good health.

The chain employs TRBV4-1 and TRBJ2-3; D gene unclear. The CDR3 totals 17 residues. Looked up from germline, CDR1 is MGHRA and CDR2 is YSYEKL. V gave up 2 bases and J gave up 4 bases, with 19 bases separating them. The CDR3 DNA sequence: TGCGCCAGCAGCCAACTTCCCGCGGATCCTACCTCAGATACGCAGTATTTT. This encodes CASSQLPADPTSDTQYF.

The chain carries TRBV11-2 and TRBJ1-1, with unresolved D. There are 13 residues in the CDR3. Trimming cost V 5 bases and J 4 bases, with 11 bases left between them. The germline gives CDR1 SGHAT, CDR2 FQNNGV. The CDR3 loop is CASSRGAPTEAFF. The CDR3 coding sequence is TGTGCCAGCAGCCGGGGAGCTCCCACTGAAGCTTTCTTT.

This clone has just one count. The genes are TRBV5-6 and TRBJ1-4, with TRBD1 as a possible D gene (5 bases). Germline assignment: CDR1 SGHDT and CDR2 YYEEEE. V lost 4 bases and J lost 8, with 18 bases in between. The length of the CDR3 is 15 residues. The CDR3: CASSTGPFQNEKLFF. CDR3 coding DNA: TGTGCCAGCAGCACGGGGCCCTTCCAGAACGAAAAACTGTTTTTT.

This clone was seen just once. J is TRBJ1-3 and V is TRBV6-5; maybe TRBD1 (6 bases). The germline V and J ends were trimmed by 2 bases and 1 base, with 9 bases remaining between them. The CDR3 has 15 residues. CDR1 and CDR2 (germline): MNHEY, SVGAGI. CDR3 in DNA: TGTGCCAGCAGTTACACACAGGGTTCTGGAAACACCATATATTTT. Translated, it gives CASSYTQGSGNTIYF.

The chain combines TRBV27 with TRBJ1-1; D uncertain. The length of the CDR3 is 13 residues. V was shortened by 3 bases and J by 2 bases, with 7 bases between the two germline ends. Germline CDR1 reads MNHEY; CDR2 reads SMNVEV (reference sequence). CDR3 sequence: CASSFRANTEAFF. CDR3 nucleotides: TGTGCCAGCAGTTTTCGGGCTAACACTGAAGCTTTCTTT.

The genes are TRBV30 and TRBJ2-7; possibly TRBD2 for D (6 bases). The V end lost 0 bases, the J end lost 3 bases, and 15 bases lay between the germline ends. This CDR3 is 15 amino acids long. The germline V gene has CDR1 GTSNPN and CDR2 SVGIG (reference sequence). The CDR3 region is CAWSVKGLALYEQYF. CDR3 nucleotides: TGTGCCTGGAGTGTAAAGGGACTTGCCCTCTACGAGCAGTACTTC.

The J gene is TRBJ1-3, the V gene TRBV6-5; tentatively, D is TRBD1 (6 bases). Germline V gene sequence: CDR1 MNHEY, CDR2 SVGAGI. The CDR3 has 15 residues. Trimming shortened V by 0 bases and J by 4 bases, and 10 bases separated the two germline ends. The CDR3 nucleotides read TGTGCCAGCAGTTACTCAGCAGGGGCAGGAAACACCATATATTTT. This sequence encodes CASSYSAGAGNTIYF.

The rearrangement joins TRBV4-1 to TRBJ1-1, with D uncertain. Germline V lookup: CDR1 MGHRA, CDR2 YSYEKL. The CDR3 is 13 residues long. Trimming took 3 bases from V and 11 from J, leaving 16 bases between them. The CDR3 sequence: CASSQRSTVQAFF. CDR3 DNA: TGCGCCAGCAGCCAGAGAAGTACGGTTCAGGCTTTCTTT.

The gene calls are TRBV4-1 and TRBJ2-5, with TRBD1 matching over 9 bases. The V gene end was trimmed by 0 bases and the J gene end by 5 bases; junction bases not matched to a gene: 7. Germline CDR1 reads MGHRA; CDR2 reads YSYEKL. CDR3 length: 16 amino acids. CDR3 nucleotides: TGCGCCAGCAGCCAAGATCTTGGGACAGGGAGGGAGACCCAGTACTTC. It specifies CASSQDLGTGRETQYF.

The CDR3 is CASSPLASYNEQFF. The CDR3, as DNA: TGTGCCAGCAGTCCACTGGCTTCCTACAATGAGCAGTTCTTC. The chain is built from TRBV6-1 and TRBJ2-1; D call uncertain. Germline V gives CDR1 MNHNS, CDR2 SASEGT. The CDR3 is made up of 14 amino acids. Trimming cost V 5 bases and J 1 base, with 9 bases left between them.

The chain has TRBV4-2 and TRBJ2-3, with 8 bases that match TRBD2. The CDR3 loop spans 16 amino acids. V was clipped by 1 base and J by 2 bases; unmatched bases: 5. Germline CDR1 is LGHNA and CDR2 is YNFKEQ. The CDR3 DNA sequence: TGTGCCAGCAGCCAAGGGCTAGCGGGCTTCACAGATACGCAGTATTTT. Amino acid sequence: CASSQGLAGFTDTQYF.

The rearrangement uses TRBV18 and TRBJ2-6; 11 bases agree with TRBD1. Germline lookup yields CDR1 KGHSH and CDR2 LQKENI. The V segment lost 5 bases and the J segment 0 bases; nucleotides outside the gene matches: 18. The CDR3 is 22 amino acids. CDR3 sequence reads: CASSGTGGFGSDHLSGANVLTF. The CDR3 DNA is TGTGCCAGCTCAGGGACAGGGGGGTTTGGTTCCGACCACCTCTCTGGGGCCAACGTCCTGACTTTC.

V and J are TRBV29-1 and TRBJ2-6; D remains ambiguous. V gave up 4 bases and J gave up 0 bases, with 7 bases separating them. Germline lookup yields CDR1 SQVTM and CDR2 ANQGSEA. This CDR3 is built from 14 residues. The CDR3 loop reads CSVVIDSGANVLTF. The CDR3 DNA sequence: TGCAGCGTTGTGATAGACTCTGGGGCCAACGTCCTGACTTTC.

J is TRBJ2-7 and V is TRBV13; 11 bases are shared with TRBD2. CDR3 length: 17 residues. V lost 5 bases, J lost 1 base, and 10 bases stayed unmatched. Germline lookup yields CDR1 PRHDT and CDR2 FYEKMQ (reference sequence). The CDR3: CASSLGTSGSWSYEQYF. The CDR3, as DNA: TGTGCCAGCAGCCTCGGAACTAGCGGGAGTTGGTCCTACGAGCAGTACTTC.

The chain couples TRBV19 to TRBJ1-1; 7 nucleotides agree with TRBD1. The trim removed 3 bases at V and 7 bases at J, leaving 8 bases unmatched. CDR1 is LNHDA, CDR2 SQIVND, per germline (reference sequence). This CDR3 is built from 14 residues. In DNA, the CDR3 is TGTGCCAGTAGTATGGGACAGCACCAACATGAAGCTTTCTTT. It yields the protein CASSMGQHQHEAFF. The whole variable domain, filled in from reference TRBV19 and TRBJ1-1, reads DGGITQSPKYLFRKEGQNVTLSCEQNLNHDAMYWYRQDPGQGLRLIYYSQIVNDFQKGDIAEGYSVSREKKESFPLTVTSAQKNPTAFYLCASSMGQHQHEAFFGQGTRLTVV.

The CDR3 is CASSRIRETQYF. Here the CDR3 DNA reads TGTGCCAGCAGCCGAATAAGGGAGACCCAGTACTTC. This chain uses TRBV21-1 with TRBJ2-5. TRBV21-1 is deemed a pseudogene. This CDR3 has 12 residues.

The CDR3 reads CASSKGHGYTF. The CDR3, as DNA: TGTGCCAGCTCGAAAGGGCACGGCTACACCTTC. The chain couples TRBV18 to TRBJ1-2; D uncertain. Germline CDR1 KGHSH, CDR2 LQKENI. This CDR3 is built from 11 residues. Between the trimmed V and J ends, which lost 6 bases and 8 bases, there was a span of 10 bases.

The chain links TRBV25-1 to TRBJ2-5; D is ambiguous. V lost 4 bases, J lost 2 bases, and 8 bases lay in between. The CDR3 is 13 amino acids. The germline V gene encodes CDR1 MGHDK and CDR2 SYGVNS. In DNA, the CDR3 is TGTGCCAGCAGTGCCCGAGCTCAAGAGACCCAGTACTTC. Protein product: CASSARAQETQYF.

The chain's CDR3 is CASTKGETEAFF. CDR3 sequence (DNA): TGTGCCAGCACGAAGGGAGAGACTGAAGCTTTCTTT. The chain combines TRBV2 with TRBJ1-1; D not certain. With 7 bases removed from V and 5 bases from J, the gap between germline ends came to 11 bases. Germline V gene sequence: CDR1 SNHLY, CDR2 FYNNEI. The CDR3 runs to 12 residues.

The V gene is TRBV30, the J gene TRBJ1-2; tentatively, D is TRBD1 (6 bases). Trimming took 4 bases from V and 7 from J, leaving 25 bases between them. The CDR3 is 16 amino acids. Per the germline V gene, CDR1 is GTSNPN and CDR2 is SVGIG (reference sequence). CDR3 in DNA: TGTGCCTGGAATCGGGGGCAGGGAAGAGCCAGCGCTGGCTACACCTTC. Translation: CAWNRGQGRASAGYTF.

CDR3 DNA sequence: TGTGCCAGCAGCGCTGGGGGAAAGCGGGAGGCGGGAGAGACCCAGTACTTC. Amino acids: CASSAGGKREAGETQYF. The genes are TRBV5-6 and TRBJ2-5, with TRBD2 matching over 9 bases. Per germline, CDR1 SGHDT and CDR2 YYEEEE. The CDR3 has 17 residues. J was trimmed by 4 bases and V by 4 bases; bases with no gene match: 14.

The chain uses TRBV4-1 and TRBJ2-3, with TRBD2 identical over 14 bases. J gave up 5 bases and V 3 bases, and 4 bases lay outside the gene matches. CDR1 is MGHRA, CDR2 YSYEKL, per germline. This CDR3 comprises 16 residues. This CDR3 reads CASSQGLAGEVDTQYF. CDR3 nucleotide sequence: TGCGCCAGCAGCCAGGGACTAGCGGGAGAGGTAGATACGCAGTATTTT.

The chain is built from TRBV5-1 and TRBJ2-3; TRBD2 matches at 8 bases. V dropped 7 bases and J dropped 3; count of bases not matched to a gene: 7. Germline V gene sequence: CDR1 SGHRS, CDR2 YFSETQ. The CDR3 length is 14 residues. The DNA of the CDR3 is TGCGCCAGCCGGCGGGGGGAGGTAACAGATACGCAGTATTTT. Residues: CASRRGEVTDTQYF.

This clone was seen just once. The chain is built from TRBV4-1 and TRBJ2-1; unclear D gene. Trimming removed 3 bases from V and 1 base from J, with 13 bases in between. This CDR3 region has 16 residues. Germline CDR1 MGHRA, CDR2 YSYEKL. CDR3 sequence (DNA): TGCGCCAGCAGCCAGAACCCCTCTACGTCCTACAATGAGCAGTTCTTC. It specifies CASSQNPSTSYNEQFF.

The chain combines TRBV27 with TRBJ1-4; TRBD1 matches 8 bases. The germline gives CDR1 MNHEY, CDR2 SMNVEV (reference sequence). Trimming cost V 8 bases and J 4 bases; bases outside gene matches: 9. The CDR3 loop spans 15 amino acids. Here the CDR3 DNA reads TGTGCCAGCCGCTCCCGGACAGGGTTTAATGAAAAACTGTTTTTT. As protein: CASRSRTGFNEKLFF.

The chain has TRBV7-2 and TRBJ1-4; D perhaps matches TRBD1 (5 bases). The length of the CDR3 is 14 residues. V was clipped by 6 bases and J by 0 bases, with 8 bases between them. The germline V gene encodes CDR1 SGHTA and CDR2 FQGNSA. The chain's CDR3 is CASRRGATNEKLFF. The CDR3 DNA follows: TGTGCCAGCAGGCGGGGGGCAACTAATGAAAAACTGTTTTTT. Full variable domain (remainder filled in from reference TRBV7-2 and TRBJ1-4): GAGVSQSPSNKVTEKGKDVELRCDPISGHTALYWYRQSLGQGLEFLIYFQGNSAPDKSGLPSDRFSAERTGGSVSTLTIQRTQQEDSAVYLCASRRGATNEKLFFGSGTQLSVL.

The V and J genes are TRBV18 and TRBJ1-1, with D perhaps TRBD1 (5 bases). Per germline, CDR1 KGHSH and CDR2 LQKENI. Trimming stripped 4 bases from V and 6 bases from J, with 15 bases between. This CDR3 is built from 14 residues. The CDR3 DNA is TGTGCCAGCTCACTTACGGGGGATACGGCTGAAGCTTTCTTT. Translated: CASSLTGDTAEAFF.